The 26 T cell receptor beta chains listed next were all sequenced from one sample in a study of OX40 agonist ivuxolimab in advanced cancers. Measured with immunoSEQ multiplex PCR; TCRdb has only the in-frame clones, and not every one. Here the sample spans around 40,000 clones, approximately 80% being singletons. Sequenced here: CD4+ or CD8+ T cells sorted from blood, sampled in a trial of the OX40 agonist ivuxolimab. These receptor sequences come from an adult with an advanced solid tumor such as melanoma, head and neck, liver or kidney cancer.

The V and J genes are TRBV5-1 and TRBJ2-3; D call uncertain. The CDR3 contains 14 residues. Germline values: CDR1 SGHRS, CDR2 YFSETQ. V lost 0 bases, J lost 4 bases, and 9 bases lay in between. CDR3 in amino acids: CASSLGVKPDTQYF. CDR3 nucleotide sequence: TGCGCCAGCAGCTTGGGAGTAAAGCCAGATACGCAGTATTTT.

This clone was detected a few times. This chain joins TRBV10-2 and TRBJ1-5; D call uncertain. With 6 bases removed from V and 2 bases from J, the gap between germline ends came to 23 bases. Germline-derived CDR1 and CDR2 are WSHSY and SAAADI. The CDR3 is 18 residues long. For the CDR3, the DNA is TGCGCCAGCAGCTACTCCTTTGCGGGTTTTTTAGGCAATCAGCCCCAGCATTTT. Translating it yields CASSYSFAGFLGNQPQHF.

The CDR3 spells CAGYLLTGGCYGYTF. CDR3 nucleotide sequence: TGTGCCGGATACCTCTTAACAGGGGGCTGCTATGGCTACACCTTC. The genes are TRBV25-1 and TRBJ1-2, with TRBD1 matching 9 bases. This CDR3 is 15 amino acids long. V shed 11 bases, J shed 4 bases, and the junction held 14 bases outside the gene matches. Germline lookup yields CDR1 MGHDK and CDR2 SYGVNS.

Here the CDR3 reads CASSLRQGEDGYTF. In DNA, the CDR3 is TGTGCCAGCAGCTTACGACAGGGGGAAGATGGCTACACCTTC. The rearrangement links TRBV5-6 to TRBJ1-2; 9 bases align to TRBD1. The trim removed 2 bases at V and 6 bases at J, leaving 5 bases unmatched. The germline V gene has CDR1 SGHDT and CDR2 YYEEEE. CDR3 length equals 14 residues.

The chain recombines TRBV29-1 with TRBJ1-2; TRBD1 agrees at 7 bases. Unmatched junction bases numbered 5, after V lost 3 bases and J lost 7 bases. Germline loops: CDR1 SQVTM, CDR2 ANQGSEA. The CDR3 is 12 residues long. In nucleotides, the CDR3 is TGCAGCGTTGATGGCAGGGGGTCTGGCTACACCTTC. It encodes CSVDGRGSGYTF.

The chain links TRBV6-6 to TRBJ1-1; D call uncertain. This CDR3 is 14 amino acids long. The V and J ends lost 2 bases and 0 bases respectively, with 7 bases between them. The V gene's germline CDR1 is MNHNY and CDR2 SVGAGI (reference sequence). The CDR3 spells CASSYSTMNTEAFF. CDR3 nucleotide sequence: TGTGCCAGCAGTTACAGCACTATGAACACTGAAGCTTTCTTT.

This rearrangement joins TRBV6-6 to TRBJ1-2; 10 nucleotides match TRBD1. Per germline, CDR1 MNHNY and CDR2 SVGAGI (reference sequence). The CDR3 consists of 15 residues. V lost 6 bases and J lost 5; bases outside the gene matches: 9. DNA for the CDR3: TGTGCCAGCAGCGCAAATCCGGGACAGGGGTATGGCTACACCTTC. Its protein product is CASSANPGQGYGYTF.

DNA for the CDR3: TGCGCCAGCAGGGGAGCACCGCAGGGGAGCAATGAGCAGTTCTTC. Translation gives CASRGAPQGSNEQFF. V gene TRBV5-1 combines with J gene TRBJ2-1; tentative D call: TRBD1 (6 bases). The germline CDR1 and CDR2 sequences are SGHRS and YFSETQ. The CDR3 sequence is 15 residues long. Trimming pared 5 bases from V and 6 bases from J, leaving 18 bases between.

The J gene is TRBJ2-3, the V gene TRBV7-9; D is unclear. Deletions cut 1 base from V and 1 base from J, with 9 bases between. Per the germline V gene, CDR1 is SEHNR and CDR2 is FQNEAQ (reference sequence). The CDR3 runs 15 residues. The CDR3 loop is CASSLVASGTDTQYF. The CDR3 DNA reads as TGTGCCAGCAGCTTAGTCGCCAGCGGCACAGATACGCAGTATTTT.

This sequence joins TRBV20-1 and TRBJ1-2; 9 nucleotides align to TRBD1. The CDR3 extends over 10 amino acids. Germline V gene data show CDR1 as DFQATT and CDR2 as SNEGSKA (reference sequence). J lost 12 bases, V lost 7 bases, and 6 bases had no gene match. CDR3 sequence reads: CSVTGQGNTF. In nucleotides, the CDR3 is TGCAGTGTTACTGGACAGGGGAACACCTTC.

The gene calls are TRBV7-9 and TRBJ1-3, with D unresolved. This CDR3 comprises 13 residues. V was trimmed by 1 base and J by 2 bases, leaving 3 bases between them. Germline V CDR1 and CDR2: SEHNR, FQNEAQ (reference sequence). The CDR3 DNA sequence: TGTGCCAGCAGCTTAGTTCCTGGAAACACCATATATTTT. This translates into CASSLVPGNTIYF.

The chain uses TRBV6-5 and TRBJ2-1; no clear D gene. Trimming removed 1 base at V and 6 bases at J, with 13 bases between. CDR3 length equals 15 residues. Germline lookup yields CDR1 MNHEY and CDR2 SVGAGI. CDR3 region: CASSYLRPNTNEQFF. The CDR3 DNA reads TGTGCCAGCAGTTACTTGCGGCCTAATACCAATGAGCAGTTCTTC.

V is TRBV2 and J is TRBJ1-1, with TRBD1 as a possible D gene (5 bases). V was trimmed by 7 bases and J by 1 base, leaving 10 bases between them. Germline V gene sequence: CDR1 SNHLY, CDR2 FYNNEI. The CDR3 covers 13 residues. This chain's CDR3 is CASKAGRNTEAFF. In nucleotides, the CDR3 is TGTGCCAGCAAGGCAGGGAGGAACACTGAAGCTTTCTTT.

This rearrangement joins TRBV5-1 to TRBJ2-3; the match to TRBD2 covers 8 bases. The germline V gene has CDR1 SGHRS and CDR2 YFSETQ. CDR3 length: 16 residues. The J segment lost 1 base and the V segment lost 7 bases, leaving 11 bases of the junction unmatched. CDR3 sequence: CASHSGETLGTDTQYF. CDR3 in DNA: TGCGCCAGCCATAGCGGGGAAACCCTTGGCACAGATACGCAGTATTTT.

There are a few counts of this clone. J is TRBJ2-1 and V is TRBV5-1; no clear D gene. The germline gives CDR1 SGHRS, CDR2 YFSETQ. CDR3 size: 16 residues. The V and J ends lost 2 bases and 2 bases respectively, with 14 bases between them. CDR3 sequence: CASSFDARTPYNEQFF. In DNA, the CDR3 is TGCGCCAGCAGCTTCGATGCGCGGACCCCCTACAATGAGCAGTTCTTC.

The chain carries TRBV6-1 and TRBJ1-5; 12 nucleotides line up with TRBD1. This CDR3 has 15 residues. The V gene's germline CDR1 is MNHNS and CDR2 SASEGT. The trim removed 6 bases at V and 6 bases at J, leaving 6 bases unmatched. The CDR3 sequence: CASSPGQGARQPQHF. In DNA form, the CDR3 reads TGTGCCAGCAGCCCGGGACAGGGGGCTCGTCAGCCCCAGCATTTT.

This clone was counted once. The gene calls are TRBV5-6 and TRBJ1-2; D is unresolved. This CDR3 has 14 amino acids. Germline V gives CDR1 SGHDT, CDR2 YYEEEE. The germline V and J ends were trimmed by 2 bases and 4 bases, with 12 bases remaining between them. The CDR3 region has the DNA TGTGCCAGCAGCTTCAACGGGGAATTCTATGGCTACACCTTC. As protein: CASSFNGEFYGYTF.

The CDR3 reads CASSYTGGIGAFF. The CDR3 bases are TGTGCCAGCAGTTACACAGGGGGCATAGGAGCTTTCTTT. This chain uses TRBV6-5 with TRBJ1-1; 9 bases fit TRBD1. The CDR3 runs 13 residues. The germline V gene has CDR1 MNHEY and CDR2 SVGAGI. V was clipped by 2 bases and J by 10 bases; unmatched bases: 5.

The rearrangement uses TRBV14 and TRBJ1-4, with D perhaps matching TRBD1 (6 bases). V was cut by 0 bases and J by 8 bases, with 19 bases left in between. This CDR3 has 17 amino acids. Looked up from germline, CDR1 is SGHDN and CDR2 is FVKESK. Written as DNA, the CDR3 is TGTGCCAGCAGCCAAGATCGGGCCAGGGTTACAGGGGAAAAACTGTTTTTT. Protein product: CASSQDRARVTGEKLFF.

This chain connects TRBV10-1 to TRBJ1-1; D is ambiguous. The V end was cut by 5 bases, the J end by 5 bases, with 12 bases between. Per the germline V gene, CDR1 is WNHNN and CDR2 is SYGVQD (reference sequence). The CDR3 consists of 13 residues. CDR3 region: CASSWGLGTEAFF. In nucleotides, the CDR3 is TGCGCCAGCAGTTGGGGTCTTGGGACTGAAGCTTTCTTT.

This chain links TRBV19 with TRBJ1-1, with D perhaps TRBD1 (5 bases). The length of the CDR3 is 18 residues. Per the germline V gene, CDR1 is LNHDA and CDR2 is SQIVND (reference sequence). The V end was cut by 4 bases, the J end by 1 base, with 22 bases between. DNA of the CDR3: TGTGCCAGTAGTACCCGGGGGAGAGTAAGCGGGGAGAACACTGAAGCTTTCTTT. It is translated as CASSTRGRVSGENTEAFF.

The rearrangement uses TRBV9 and TRBJ1-4; D call uncertain. V was pared by 4 bases and J by 3 bases, with 13 bases between. Germline CDR1 is SGDLS and CDR2 is YYNGEE. CDR3 size: 15 residues. The CDR3 loop reads CASSPRPEPNEKLFF. The CDR3 nucleotides read TGTGCCAGCAGCCCTCGCCCGGAACCTAATGAAAAACTGTTTTTT.

V and J are TRBV12-5 and TRBJ2-3; D perhaps matches TRBD1 (6 bases). The V end was cut by 4 bases, the J end by 5 bases, with 13 bases between. The CDR3 covers 14 residues. CDR1 is LGHNT and CDR2 is FRNRAP in the germline V gene. For the CDR3, the DNA is TGTGCTAGTGGTTCCCGACAGGCGCAAGATACGCAGTATTTT. Protein product: CASGSRQAQDTQYF.

The rearrangement uses TRBV25-1 and TRBJ2-2; D might be TRBD1 or TRBD2, each matching 5 bases. Germline loops: CDR1 MGHDK, CDR2 SYGVNS. This CDR3 has 14 amino acids. Trimming took off 6 bases at V and 1 base at J, with 9 bases between the two ends. The CDR3 nucleotides read TGTGCCAGCAGGAGGGACGGGAACACCGGGGAGCTGTTTTTT. This translates into CASRRDGNTGELFF.

This chain links TRBV6-1 with TRBJ2-6; D unresolved. V was clipped by 6 bases and J by 2 bases, with 11 bases between them. CDR3 length: 15 residues. Germline V lookup: CDR1 MNHNS, CDR2 SASEGT. The CDR3 DNA is TGTGCCAGCAGCGAGACCCGTCCTGGGGCCAACGTCCTGACTTTC. It encodes CASSETRPGANVLTF.

This chain joins TRBV19 and TRBJ1-1; no clear D gene. In germline, CDR1 is LNHDA, CDR2 SQIVND (reference sequence). The V and J ends lost 5 bases and 5 bases respectively, with 12 bases between them. The CDR3 has 13 residues. The CDR3 DNA reads as TGTGCCAGTAGTCCACAGACGTGGACTGAAGCTTTCTTT. This translates into CASSPQTWTEAFF.